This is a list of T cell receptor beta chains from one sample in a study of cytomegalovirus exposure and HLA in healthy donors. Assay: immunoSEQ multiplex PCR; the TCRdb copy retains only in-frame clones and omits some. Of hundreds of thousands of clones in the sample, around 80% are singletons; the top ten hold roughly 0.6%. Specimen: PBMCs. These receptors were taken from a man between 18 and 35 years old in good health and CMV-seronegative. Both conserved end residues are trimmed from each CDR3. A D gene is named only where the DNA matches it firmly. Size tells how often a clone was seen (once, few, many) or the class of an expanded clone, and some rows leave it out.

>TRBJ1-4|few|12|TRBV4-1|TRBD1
ASSQMTGDEKLF
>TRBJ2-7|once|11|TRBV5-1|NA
ASSSWSEGRHY
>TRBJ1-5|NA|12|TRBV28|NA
ASSIGFSNQPQH
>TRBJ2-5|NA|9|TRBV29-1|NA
SVEAPRDQY
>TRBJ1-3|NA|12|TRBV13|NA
ASSYPSGGNTIY
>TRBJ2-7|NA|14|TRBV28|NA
ASTRGGEGLSNEQY
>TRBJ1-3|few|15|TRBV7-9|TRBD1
ASSQWTGGSSGNTIY
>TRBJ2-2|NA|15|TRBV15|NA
ATSRSGGRLNTGELF
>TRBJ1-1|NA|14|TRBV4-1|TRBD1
ASSHLSGQGGTEAF
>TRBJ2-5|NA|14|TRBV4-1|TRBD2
ASSQAGLAGGETQY
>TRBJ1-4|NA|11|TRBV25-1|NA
ASIGGAYEKLF
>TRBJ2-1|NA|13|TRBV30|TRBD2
AWNYIGRGANEQF
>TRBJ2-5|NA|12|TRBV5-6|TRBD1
ASLRQGARETQY
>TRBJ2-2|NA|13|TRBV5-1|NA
ASSGGPGGSGELF
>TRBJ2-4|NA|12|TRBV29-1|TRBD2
SVETSGRGGIQY
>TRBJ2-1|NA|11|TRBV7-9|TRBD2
ASSPTSMNEQF
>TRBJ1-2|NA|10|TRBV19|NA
ASSYEGSGYT
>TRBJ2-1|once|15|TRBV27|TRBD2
ASSFTSGLQPYNEQF
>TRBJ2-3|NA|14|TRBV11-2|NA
ASSQQAGSVTDTQY
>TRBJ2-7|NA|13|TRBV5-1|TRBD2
ASSLGLAGGPGQY
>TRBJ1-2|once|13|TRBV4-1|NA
ASSQGDNVNYGYT
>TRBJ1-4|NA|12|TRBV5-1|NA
ASSLGDNNEKLF
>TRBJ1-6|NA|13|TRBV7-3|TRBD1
ASSLSGTDNSPLH
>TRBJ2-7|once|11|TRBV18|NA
ASSRGAGDEQY